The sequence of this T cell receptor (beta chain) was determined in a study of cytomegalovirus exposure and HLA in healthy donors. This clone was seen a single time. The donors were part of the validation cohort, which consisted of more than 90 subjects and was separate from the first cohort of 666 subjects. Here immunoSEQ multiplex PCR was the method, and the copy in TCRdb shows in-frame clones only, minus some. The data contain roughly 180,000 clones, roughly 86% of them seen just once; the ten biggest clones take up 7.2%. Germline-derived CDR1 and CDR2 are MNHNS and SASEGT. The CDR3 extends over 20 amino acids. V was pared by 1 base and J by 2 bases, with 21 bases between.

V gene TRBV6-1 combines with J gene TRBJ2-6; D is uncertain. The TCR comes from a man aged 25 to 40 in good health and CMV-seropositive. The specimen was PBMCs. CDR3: CASSEEYGQIQYAGANVLTF. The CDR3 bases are TGTGCCAGCAGTGAAGAGTACGGGCAGATTCAATACGCTGGGGCCAACGTCCTGACTTTC.